This TCR beta chain appears in the sequencing data of a study of blood T cell repertoires in COVID-19. Background on the study: The United States, Italy and Spain were the sources of the acute and convalescent COVID-19 samples.

Allocation to cohorts depended on clinical history reported by the participants. Within 2 weeks before study entry, exposed participants met a COVID-19 case. CDR1 and CDR2 from the germline V gene are SGDLS and YYNGEE. CDR3 length equals 13 residues. Trimming cost V 0 bases and J 5 bases, with 8 bases left between them. Details on this clone: This sample includes further DNA sequences coding for the same CDR3.

Study processing details: Reference gene primer amplification gave nucleated cell count estimates. The protocol was immunoSEQ multiplex PCR, while the TCRdb copy is restricted to in-frame clones and leaves out a portion. The DNA gave D and trimming, while V, J and clone size come from that table. The sample yields 350,000 to 500,000 clones, around nine tenths seen once. The receptor's source is a woman younger than 30 who had been exposed to COVID-19. The sequenced sample was PBMCs or T cells enriched from blood (not recorded which). V and J are TRBV9 and TRBJ1-1; D perhaps matches TRBD1 (5 bases). DNA of the CDR3: TGTGCCAGCAGCGTAGTGTCAGGGACTGAAGCTTTCTTT. Translating it yields CASSVVSGTEAFF. Together with reference TRBV9 and TRBJ1-1, the CDR3 gives the full variable domain: DSGVTQTPKHLITATGQRVTLRCSPRSGDLSVYWYQQSLDQGLQFLIQYYNGEERAKGNILERFSAQQFPDLHSELNLSSLELGDSALYFCASSVVSGTEAFFGQGTRLTVV.